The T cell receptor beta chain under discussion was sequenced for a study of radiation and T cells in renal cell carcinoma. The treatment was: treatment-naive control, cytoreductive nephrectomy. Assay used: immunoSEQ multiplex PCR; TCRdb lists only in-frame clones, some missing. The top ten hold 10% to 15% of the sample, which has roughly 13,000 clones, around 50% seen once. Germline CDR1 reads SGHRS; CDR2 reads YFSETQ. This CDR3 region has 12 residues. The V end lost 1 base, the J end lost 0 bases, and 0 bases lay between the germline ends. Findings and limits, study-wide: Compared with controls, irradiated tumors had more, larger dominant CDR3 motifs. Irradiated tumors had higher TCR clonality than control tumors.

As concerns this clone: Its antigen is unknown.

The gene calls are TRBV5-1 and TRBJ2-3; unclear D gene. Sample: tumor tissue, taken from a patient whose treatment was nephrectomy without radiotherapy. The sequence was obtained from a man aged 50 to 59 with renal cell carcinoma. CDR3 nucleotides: TGCGCCAGCAGCTTGAGCACAGATACGCAGTATTTT. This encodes CASSLSTDTQYF.